Listed below are T cell receptor beta chains from one sample, sequenced in a study of beta chain features in type 1 diabetes. The data were produced by immunoSEQ multiplex PCR, yet TCRdb's version contains in-frame clones alone and is incomplete. This repertoire shows around 300,000 clones, 8% found once; its top ten account for about 0.93%. Source material: central memory CD4+ T cells from blood. The receptors were gathered from a woman aged 18-29 years in good health. Each CDR3 is given with its conserved first and last residue. A D gene is named only where the DNA matches it firmly. Only some rows state a clone size, as once, few, many or a class for expanded clones.

d_call: -
j_call: TRBJ1-4
clone_size: few
v_call: TRBV5-4
cdr3_length: 15
cdr3_aa: CASSPQLGANEKLFF
cdr3_nt: TGTGCCAGCAGTCCACAATTGGGTGCTAATGAAAAACTGTTTTTT

d_call: TRBD1
j_call: TRBJ1-1
clone_size: few
v_call: TRBV27
cdr3_length: 15
cdr3_aa: CASSASGGVGTEAFF
cdr3_nt: TGTGCCAGCAGTGCCTCAGGGGGTGTGGGCACTGAAGCTTTCTTT

d_call: -
j_call: TRBJ1-2
clone_size: -
v_call: TRBV7-8
cdr3_length: 13
cdr3_aa: CASSSTVPYGYTF
cdr3_nt: TGTGCCAGCAGCTCCACAGTTCCCTATGGCTACACCTTC

d_call: -
j_call: TRBJ2-5
clone_size: -
v_call: TRBV29-1
cdr3_length: 14
cdr3_aa: CSAIPGTSERAQYF
cdr3_nt: TGCAGCGCTATTCCGGGGACTTCTGAGAGGGCCCAGTACTTC

d_call: -
j_call: TRBJ2-3
clone_size: few
v_call: TRBV5-4
cdr3_length: 15
cdr3_aa: CASSLRLGLGDTQYF
cdr3_nt: TGTGCCAGCAGCTTGAGGCTAGGGCTTGGGGATACGCAGTATTTT

d_call: -
j_call: TRBJ1-1
clone_size: few
v_call: TRBV7-3
cdr3_length: 14
cdr3_aa: CASSLSGRGREAFF
cdr3_nt: TGTGCCAGCAGCTTAAGTGGCAGGGGAAGAGAAGCTTTCTTT

d_call: -
j_call: TRBJ2-5
clone_size: many
v_call: TRBV16
cdr3_length: 15
cdr3_aa: CASSQSYSNQETQYF
cdr3_nt: TGTGCCAGCAGCCAATCGTACTCCAACCAAGAGACCCAGTACTTC

d_call: TRBD2
j_call: TRBJ2-1
clone_size: many
v_call: TRBV11-2
cdr3_length: 16
cdr3_aa: CASSAVLAAVYNEQFF
cdr3_nt: TGTGCCAGCAGCGCGGTTCTAGCGGCGGTTTACAATGAGCAGTTCTTC

d_call: TRBD1
j_call: TRBJ2-1
clone_size: -
v_call: TRBV27
cdr3_length: 15
cdr3_aa: CASSIRQGIYNEQFF
cdr3_nt: TGTGCCAGCAGTATAAGACAGGGGATTTACAATGAGCAGTTCTTC

d_call: -
j_call: TRBJ2-1
clone_size: few
v_call: TRBV18
cdr3_length: 13
cdr3_aa: CASGSLVYNEQFF
cdr3_nt: TGTGCCAGCGGGTCGCTAGTCTACAATGAGCAGTTCTTC

d_call: TRBD2
j_call: TRBJ2-3
clone_size: few
v_call: TRBV2
cdr3_length: 16
cdr3_aa: CASSELSSGTIVTQYF
cdr3_nt: TGTGCCAGCAGTGAACTGTCTAGCGGGACGATCGTTACGCAGTATTTT

d_call: -
j_call: TRBJ2-3
clone_size: -
v_call: TRBV4-2
cdr3_length: 14
cdr3_aa: CASSQTQAEDTQYF
cdr3_nt: TGTGCCAGCAGCCAGACCCAAGCTGAGGATACGCAGTATTTT

d_call: -
j_call: TRBJ1-1
clone_size: -
v_call: TRBV6-5
cdr3_length: 15
cdr3_aa: CASSYTWGANTEAFF
cdr3_nt: TGTGCCAGCAGTTACACCTGGGGGGCGAACACTGAAGCTTTCTTT

d_call: -
j_call: TRBJ2-4
clone_size: few
v_call: TRBV11-2
cdr3_length: 11
cdr3_aa: CASSIGDVQYF
cdr3_nt: TGTGCCAGCAGCATAGGGGACGTTCAGTACTTC

d_call: TRBD1
j_call: TRBJ2-2
clone_size: -
v_call: TRBV7-2
cdr3_length: 16
cdr3_aa: CASSSETGINTGELFF
cdr3_nt: TGTGCCAGCAGCTCAGAGACAGGGATCAACACCGGGGAGCTGTTTTTT

d_call: -
j_call: TRBJ1-2
clone_size: -
v_call: TRBV6-6
cdr3_length: 11
cdr3_aa: CASRGSVGYTF
cdr3_nt: TGTGCCAGCAGGGGGTCGGTCGGCTACACCTTC

d_call: TRBD1
j_call: TRBJ2-3
clone_size: -
v_call: TRBV5-8
cdr3_length: 16
cdr3_aa: CASSTGQGPSTDTQYF
cdr3_nt: TGTGCCAGCAGTACCGGACAGGGACCGAGCACAGATACGCAGTATTTT

d_call: -
j_call: TRBJ1-2
clone_size: few
v_call: TRBV10-3
cdr3_length: 15
cdr3_aa: CAISESKGADYGYTF
cdr3_nt: TGTGCCATCAGTGAGTCGAAAGGGGCGGACTATGGCTACACCTTC

d_call: -
j_call: TRBJ1-1
clone_size: few
v_call: TRBV9
cdr3_length: 17
cdr3_aa: CASSVGPGYDMNTEAFF
cdr3_nt: TGTGCCAGCAGCGTAGGCCCCGGGTACGACATGAACACTGAAGCTTTCTTT

d_call: -
j_call: TRBJ2-2
clone_size: few
v_call: TRBV5-4
cdr3_length: 17
cdr3_aa: CASSQPSGRMNTGELFF
cdr3_nt: TGTGCCAGCAGCCAACCAAGCGGACGAATGAACACCGGGGAGCTGTTTTTT

d_call: -
j_call: TRBJ2-2
clone_size: -
v_call: TRBV28
cdr3_length: 14
cdr3_aa: CASSFGLTTGELFF
cdr3_nt: TGTGCCAGCAGTTTTGGGTTAACCACCGGGGAGCTGTTTTTT

d_call: TRBD2
j_call: TRBJ2-1
clone_size: few
v_call: TRBV9
cdr3_length: 16
cdr3_aa: CASSAWTSGGSNEQFF
cdr3_nt: TGTGCCAGCAGCGCCTGGACTAGCGGGGGGAGTAATGAGCAGTTCTTC

d_call: -
j_call: TRBJ2-5
clone_size: few
v_call: TRBV29-1
cdr3_length: 12
cdr3_aa: CSVVGTQETQYF
cdr3_nt: TGCAGCGTTGTAGGAACCCAAGAGACCCAGTACTTC

d_call: -
j_call: TRBJ2-5
clone_size: many
v_call: TRBV7-9
cdr3_length: 14
cdr3_aa: CAGPGTYWAETQYF
cdr3_nt: TGTGCCGGACCAGGAACTTATTGGGCAGAGACCCAGTACTTC

d_call: -
j_call: TRBJ2-1
clone_size: many
v_call: TRBV25-1
cdr3_length: 14
cdr3_aa: CASSLQAASPEQFF
cdr3_nt: TGTGCCAGCAGCCTCCAAGCCGCATCTCCTGAGCAGTTCTTC

d_call: -
j_call: TRBJ1-6
clone_size: -
v_call: TRBV7-9
cdr3_length: 14
cdr3_aa: CASTEDRTPTPLHF
cdr3_nt: TGTGCCAGCACTGAGGACCGGACCCCTACCCCCCTCCACTTT

d_call: -
j_call: TRBJ2-5
clone_size: -
v_call: TRBV29-1
cdr3_length: 13
cdr3_aa: CSVDPGASETQYF
cdr3_nt: TGCAGCGTTGATCCCGGGGCGTCAGAGACCCAGTACTTC

d_call: TRBD1
j_call: TRBJ1-1
clone_size: -
v_call: TRBV10-3
cdr3_length: 13
cdr3_aa: CATNPGQATEAFF
cdr3_nt: TGTGCCACCAACCCGGGACAGGCCACTGAAGCTTTCTTT

d_call: TRBD1
j_call: TRBJ1-2
clone_size: few
v_call: TRBV2
cdr3_length: 12
cdr3_aa: CASNTDRGGYTF
cdr3_nt: TGTGCCAGCAACACCGACAGGGGCGGCTACACCTTC

d_call: TRBD2
j_call: TRBJ2-1
clone_size: -
v_call: TRBV6-1
cdr3_length: 16
cdr3_aa: CASSGKASGGNNEQFF
cdr3_nt: TGTGCCAGCAGTGGGAAGGCTAGCGGGGGCAACAATGAGCAGTTCTTC

d_call: -
j_call: TRBJ2-3
clone_size: -
v_call: TRBV13
cdr3_length: 16
cdr3_aa: CASVLPARGLTDTQYF
cdr3_nt: TGTGCCAGCGTCTTACCAGCAAGGGGCCTCACAGATACGCAGTATTTT

d_call: -
j_call: TRBJ1-4
clone_size: -
v_call: TRBV7-2
cdr3_length: 13
cdr3_aa: CASSKATNEKLFF
cdr3_nt: TGTGCCAGCAGCAAAGCTACTAATGAAAAACTGTTTTTT

d_call: -
j_call: TRBJ1-5
clone_size: few
v_call: TRBV30
cdr3_length: 14
cdr3_aa: CAWTGQGHQQPQHF
cdr3_nt: TGTGCCTGGACCGGTCAGGGTCATCAACAGCCCCAGCATTTT

d_call: -
j_call: TRBJ2-7
clone_size: many
v_call: TRBV18
cdr3_length: 16
cdr3_aa: CASSPRAEGATYEQYF
cdr3_nt: TGTGCCAGCTCACCCAGGGCGGAGGGCGCAACCTACGAGCAGTACTTC

d_call: -
j_call: TRBJ2-1
clone_size: many
v_call: TRBV7-9
cdr3_length: 14
cdr3_aa: CAIPRTSSYNEQFF
cdr3_nt: TGTGCCATACCTCGAACGTCCTCCTACAATGAGCAGTTCTTC

d_call: -
j_call: TRBJ2-7
clone_size: -
v_call: TRBV30
cdr3_length: 13
cdr3_aa: CAWSLNSAYEQYF
cdr3_nt: TGTGCCTGGAGTTTAAACAGTGCCTACGAGCAGTACTTC

d_call: -
j_call: TRBJ2-4
clone_size: -
v_call: TRBV6-5
cdr3_length: 13
cdr3_aa: CARGSLAKNIQYF
cdr3_nt: TGTGCCAGGGGGAGCCTAGCCAAAAACATTCAGTACTTC

d_call: -
j_call: TRBJ2-1
clone_size: many
v_call: TRBV11-1
cdr3_length: 11
cdr3_aa: CASSLGYEQFF
cdr3_nt: TGTGCCAGCAGCTTAGGATATGAGCAGTTCTTC

d_call: TRBD1
j_call: TRBJ2-3
clone_size: few
v_call: TRBV10-3
cdr3_length: 13
cdr3_aa: CAMAGQVADTQYF
cdr3_nt: TGTGCCATGGCGGGACAGGTGGCAGATACGCAGTATTTT

d_call: TRBD1
j_call: TRBJ1-1
clone_size: many
v_call: TRBV9
cdr3_length: 15
cdr3_aa: CASSGQGALNTEAFF
cdr3_nt: TGTGCCAGCAGCGGGCAGGGGGCCCTGAACACTGAAGCTTTCTTT

d_call: TRBD1
j_call: TRBJ1-1
clone_size: -
v_call: TRBV29-1
cdr3_length: 12
cdr3_aa: CSGDRANTEAFF
cdr3_nt: TGCAGCGGGGACAGAGCGAACACTGAAGCTTTCTTT